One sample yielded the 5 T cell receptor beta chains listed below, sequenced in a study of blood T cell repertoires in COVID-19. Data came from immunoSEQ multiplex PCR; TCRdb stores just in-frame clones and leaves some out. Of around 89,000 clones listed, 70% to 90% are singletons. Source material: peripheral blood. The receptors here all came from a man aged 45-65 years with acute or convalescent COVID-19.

In DNA form, the CDR3 reads TGTGCCAGCAGTTCCCAAGGGGATAGCAATCAGCCCCAGCATTTT. This translates into CASSSQGDSNQPQHF. The V and J genes are TRBV28 and TRBJ1-5, with a weak D call TRBD1 (5 bases). The ends were cut back, 4 bases at V and 0 bases at J, with 10 bases in the middle. This CDR3 is 15 amino acids long. Looked up from germline, CDR1 is MDHEN and CDR2 is SYDVKM.

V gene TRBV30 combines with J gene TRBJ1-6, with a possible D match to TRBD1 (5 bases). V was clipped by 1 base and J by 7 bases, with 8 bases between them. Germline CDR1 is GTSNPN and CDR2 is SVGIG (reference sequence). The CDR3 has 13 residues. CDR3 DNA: TGTGCCTGGAGTGAGGCAGGGAATTCACCCCTCCACTTT. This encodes CAWSEAGNSPLHF.

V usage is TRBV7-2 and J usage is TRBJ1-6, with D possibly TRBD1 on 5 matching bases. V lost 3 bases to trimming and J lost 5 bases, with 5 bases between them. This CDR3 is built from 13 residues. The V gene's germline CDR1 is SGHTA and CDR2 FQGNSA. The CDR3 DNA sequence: TGTGCCAGCAGCTTCAGGGATAATTCACCCCTCCACTTT. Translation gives CASSFRDNSPLHF.

The CDR3 bases are TGTGCCAGCAGCCCTAGACGACAGGCCCGCAATGGCTACACCTTC. It codes for CASSPRRQARNGYTF. The J gene is TRBJ1-2, the V gene TRBV3-1 (or the pseudogene TRBV3-2); D may be TRBD1 (6 bases). The V end lost 4 bases, the J end lost 6 bases, and 18 bases lay between the germline ends. The CDR3 sequence is 15 residues long. Germline CDR1 reads LGHDT; CDR2 reads YNNKEL (reference sequence).

CDR3 DNA sequence: TGTGCCACCAGTGACTATGACACCAATGAGCAGTTCTTC. Its protein product is CATSDYDTNEQFF. The chain is built from TRBV24-1 and TRBJ2-1; D is undetermined. Germline V gene data show CDR1 as KGHDR and CDR2 as SFDVKD. Trimming removed 4 bases from V and 6 bases from J, with 9 bases in between. CDR3 size: 13 residues.